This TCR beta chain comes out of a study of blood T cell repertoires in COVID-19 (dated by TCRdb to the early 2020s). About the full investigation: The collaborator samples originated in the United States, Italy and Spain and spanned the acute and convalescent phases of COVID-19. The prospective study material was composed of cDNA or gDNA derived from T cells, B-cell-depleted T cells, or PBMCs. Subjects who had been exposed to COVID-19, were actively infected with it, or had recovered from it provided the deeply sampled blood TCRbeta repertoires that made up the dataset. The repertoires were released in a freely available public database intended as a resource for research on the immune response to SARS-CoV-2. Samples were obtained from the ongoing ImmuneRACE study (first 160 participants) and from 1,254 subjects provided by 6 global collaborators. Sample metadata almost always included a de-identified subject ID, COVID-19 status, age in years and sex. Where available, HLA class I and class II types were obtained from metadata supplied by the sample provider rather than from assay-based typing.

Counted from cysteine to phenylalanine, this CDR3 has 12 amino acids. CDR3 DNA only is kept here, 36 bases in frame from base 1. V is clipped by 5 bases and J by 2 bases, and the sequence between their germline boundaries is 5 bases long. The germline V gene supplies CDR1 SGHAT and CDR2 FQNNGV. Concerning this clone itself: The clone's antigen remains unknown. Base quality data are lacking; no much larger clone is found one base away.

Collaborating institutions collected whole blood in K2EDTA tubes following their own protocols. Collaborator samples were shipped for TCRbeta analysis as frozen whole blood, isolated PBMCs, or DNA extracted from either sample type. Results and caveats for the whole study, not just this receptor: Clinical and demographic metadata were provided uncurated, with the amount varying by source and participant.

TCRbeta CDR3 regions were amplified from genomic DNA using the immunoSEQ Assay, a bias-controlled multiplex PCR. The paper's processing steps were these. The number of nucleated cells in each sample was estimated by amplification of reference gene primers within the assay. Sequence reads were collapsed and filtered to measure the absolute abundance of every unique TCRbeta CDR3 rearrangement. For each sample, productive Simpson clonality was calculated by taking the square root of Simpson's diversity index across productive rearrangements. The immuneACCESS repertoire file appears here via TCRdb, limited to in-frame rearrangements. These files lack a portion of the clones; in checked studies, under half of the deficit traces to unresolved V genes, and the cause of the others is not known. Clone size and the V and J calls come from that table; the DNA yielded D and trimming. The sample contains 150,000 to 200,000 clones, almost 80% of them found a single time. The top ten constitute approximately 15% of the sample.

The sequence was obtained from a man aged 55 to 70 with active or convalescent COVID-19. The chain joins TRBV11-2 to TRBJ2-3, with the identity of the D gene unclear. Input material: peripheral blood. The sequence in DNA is TGTGCCAGCAGCCCTTCCACAGATACGCAGTATTTT. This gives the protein CASSPSTDTQYF. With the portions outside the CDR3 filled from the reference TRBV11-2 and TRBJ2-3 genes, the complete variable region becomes EAGVAQSPRYKIIEKRQSVAFWCNPISGHATLYWYQQILGQGPKLLIQFQNNGVVDDSQLPKDRFSAERLKGVDSTLKIQPAKLEDSAVYLCASSPSTDTQYFGPGTRLTVL.